A selection of T cell receptor beta chains follows, all from one sample in a study of blood T cell repertoires in COVID-19. TCRdb's copy holds only in-frame clones and misses some; the assay was immunoSEQ multiplex PCR. The sample has about 370,000 clones, approximately 89% seen once; the top ten hold about 9.4%. Sequencing was carried out using peripheral blood. These receptors were taken from a woman aged 30 to 39 with COVID-19, enrolled during active disease. Both conserved end residues are part of each CDR3.

cdr3_aa: CASSFKGDSGEQYF
v_call: TRBV7-9
j_call: TRBJ2-7

cdr3_aa: CACGTGYEQYF
v_call: TRBV30
j_call: TRBJ2-7

cdr3_aa: CASSRLSANYYEQYF
v_call: TRBV6-5
j_call: TRBJ2-7

cdr3_aa: CASSLGGENTYEQYF
v_call: TRBV5-4
j_call: TRBJ2-7

cdr3_aa: CASSLGGQLSYEQYF
v_call: TRBV28
j_call: TRBJ2-7

cdr3_aa: CASSPPGTGGATNEKLFF
v_call: TRBV18
j_call: TRBJ1-4

cdr3_aa: CASSFGSSYNEQFF
v_call: TRBV6-5
j_call: TRBJ2-1

cdr3_aa: CASIGGDNSPLHF
v_call: TRBV10-2
j_call: TRBJ1-6

cdr3_aa: CASSRPPANEQFF
v_call: TRBV4-1
j_call: TRBJ2-1

cdr3_aa: CASRPIDTGELFF
v_call: TRBV27
j_call: TRBJ2-2

cdr3_aa: CASSLRPSSPYEQYF
v_call: TRBV28
j_call: TRBJ2-7

cdr3_aa: CAWSYGQVTGELFF
v_call: TRBV30
j_call: TRBJ2-2

cdr3_aa: CATTRPQGAESGAFF
v_call: TRBV28
j_call: TRBJ1-1

cdr3_aa: CATQGSRQSYNEQFF
v_call: TRBV2
j_call: TRBJ2-1

cdr3_aa: CASSPKGGYEQYF
v_call: TRBV6-5
j_call: TRBJ2-7

cdr3_aa: CASSPGLAINREQFF
v_call: TRBV7-2
j_call: TRBJ2-1

cdr3_aa: CASSSGGRDTQYF
v_call: TRBV11-3
j_call: TRBJ2-3

cdr3_aa: CASSPIAVYEQYF
v_call: TRBV18
j_call: TRBJ2-7

cdr3_aa: CASSEAGLASYEQYF
v_call: TRBV6-1
j_call: TRBJ2-7

cdr3_aa: CASTGRSGNEQFF
v_call: TRBV12-3/TRBV12-4
j_call: TRBJ2-1

cdr3_aa: CASSLAGLAGGRDTQYF
v_call: TRBV11-2
j_call: TRBJ2-3

cdr3_aa: CASSPFGGLDTGELFF
v_call: TRBV18
j_call: TRBJ2-2

cdr3_aa: CASSYSLRYEQYF
v_call: TRBV6-2/TRBV6-3
j_call: TRBJ2-7

cdr3_aa: CASSFFRTSTETQYF
v_call: TRBV28
j_call: TRBJ2-5

cdr3_aa: CASSQDAGAARKLFF
v_call: TRBV4-3
j_call: TRBJ1-4

cdr3_aa: CASSQQGATEAFF
v_call: TRBV28
j_call: TRBJ1-1

cdr3_aa: CASSLARSLSYEQYF
v_call: TRBV7-2
j_call: TRBJ2-7

cdr3_aa: CASSLTRDQPQHF
v_call: TRBV11-2
j_call: TRBJ1-5

cdr3_aa: CASSLMRATNEQFF
v_call: TRBV27
j_call: TRBJ2-1

cdr3_aa: CASSPLTSGTLSGELFF
v_call: TRBV7-7
j_call: TRBJ2-2

cdr3_aa: CAWITDTVYGYTF
v_call: TRBV30
j_call: TRBJ1-2

cdr3_aa: CASSYPAAGGFHNEQFF
v_call: TRBV5-1
j_call: TRBJ2-1

cdr3_aa: CASHGWEVNTGELFF
v_call: TRBV10-2
j_call: TRBJ2-2

cdr3_aa: CASSWTGRNEQFF
v_call: TRBV5-1
j_call: TRBJ2-1

cdr3_aa: CASSRQLNTEAFF
v_call: TRBV18
j_call: TRBJ1-1

cdr3_aa: CASGLTRGTGNTGELFF
v_call: TRBV12-5
j_call: TRBJ2-2

cdr3_aa: CSVPLAGTQYF
v_call: TRBV29-1
j_call: TRBJ2-3

cdr3_aa: CASTQGQGLAEQYF
v_call: TRBV6-5
j_call: TRBJ2-7

cdr3_aa: CASSLERSLRTEAFF
v_call: TRBV2
j_call: TRBJ1-1

cdr3_aa: CASRYRDSSYEQYF
v_call: TRBV6-2/TRBV6-3
j_call: TRBJ2-7

cdr3_aa: CASSQVPLQVATNEKLFF
v_call: TRBV3-1/TRBV3-2
j_call: TRBJ1-4

cdr3_aa: CAISDGQGVNTEAFF
v_call: TRBV10-3
j_call: TRBJ1-1

cdr3_aa: CASSRPGAGNTIYF
v_call: TRBV6-5
j_call: TRBJ1-3

cdr3_aa: CASSPYRNTEAFF
v_call: TRBV9
j_call: TRBJ1-1

cdr3_aa: CASSHPRQGEREKLFF
v_call: TRBV4-1
j_call: TRBJ1-4

cdr3_aa: CASRDSFLTDTQYF
v_call: TRBV2
j_call: TRBJ2-3

cdr3_aa: CASSPAGTSGSYEQYF
v_call: TRBV18
j_call: TRBJ2-7

cdr3_aa: CASSSRQGNQPQHF
v_call: TRBV5-6
j_call: TRBJ1-5

cdr3_aa: CASSLGPGDTEAFF
v_call: TRBV5-1
j_call: TRBJ1-1

cdr3_aa: CASSAERTDTQYF
v_call: TRBV10-1
j_call: TRBJ2-3

cdr3_aa: CASSLNTGELFF
v_call: TRBV13
j_call: TRBJ2-2

cdr3_aa: CASSQEYWSSGANVLTF
v_call: TRBV4-3
j_call: TRBJ2-6

cdr3_aa: CASGKQTGGEKLFF
v_call: TRBV27
j_call: TRBJ1-4

cdr3_aa: CASSTRGQGDGYTF
v_call: TRBV19
j_call: TRBJ1-2